This T cell receptor beta chain came from a study of T cells in narcolepsy. On this clone itself: The antigen is not known.

Points from the study as a whole: No autoreactive T cell clone sequences appeared in some memory CD4+ repertoires. Autoreactive clonotypes reportedly recurred in blood of same and different patients, not controls.

Measured with immunoSEQ multiplex PCR; TCRdb has only the in-frame clones, and not every one. This sample carries 25,000 to 30,000 clones, approximately 78% of them seen once, and the ten largest clones take around 3.7%. J lost 4 bases, V lost 8 bases, and 8 bases had no gene match. The germline V gene has CDR1 MRHNA and CDR2 SNTAGT. CDR3 length: 14 amino acids. This chain uses TRBV6-4 with TRBJ2-3, with 8 bases identical to TRBD2. The clonotype comes from a human donor with narcolepsy. Sequenced input: CD45RA- memory CD4+ T cells from PBMCs. DNA for the CDR3: TGTGCCAGCTCACGTAGCGGGGCTGCAGATACGCAGTATTTT. This codes for CASSRSGAADTQYF.